A selection of T cell receptor beta chains follows, all from one sample in a study of Ad26.COV2.S vaccination and SARS-CoV-2 variants. Libraries were prepared by immunoSEQ multiplex PCR; TCRdb keeps only in-frame clonotypes and omits some of them. Of about 350,000 clones in the sample, less than 90% were seen once. The sequencing used peripheral blood, collected in a trial of Ad26.COV2.S vaccine versus placebo. These receptors were obtained from a person aged 18 to 65 who received the Ad26.COV2.S COVID-19 vaccine or a placebo. Both conserved end residues are part of each CDR3. The D gene is left open where the match is weak. Clone size is stated in some rows and not others, as once, few, many or a class when expanded.

clone size,CDR3 length,V gene,J gene,D gene,CDR3 DNA,CDR3 protein
.,15,TRBV5-6,TRBJ2-1,.,TGTGCCAGCAGCTTGGAACGAATCTGGTCTGGTGAGCAGTTCTTC,CASSLERIWSGEQFF
.,11,TRBV28,TRBJ1-1,.,TGTGCCAGCAGGAGGGGATCTGAAGCTTTCTTT,CASRRGSEAFF
.,18,TRBV7-2,TRBJ2-2,TRBD2,TGTGCCAGCAGCTTAGCGCTTAGGCTAGCGGGAACCACCGGGGAGCTGTTTTTT,CASSLALRLAGTTGELFF
.,15,TRBV7-3,TRBJ2-1,TRBD2,TGTGCCAGCAGCTCCGGACTAGCGGGAGCAAGTGAGCAGTTCTTC,CASSSGLAGASEQFF
.,15,TRBV28,TRBJ1-2,.,TGTGCCAGCAGCCGGAGGACGGACTCTGACTATGGCTACACCTTC,CASSRRTDSDYGYTF
.,12,TRBV7-8,TRBJ2-5,.,TGTGCCAGCAGCCCGAGGGGGGAGACCCAGTACTTC,CASSPRGETQYF
once,15,TRBV7-7,TRBJ2-1,TRBD2,TGTGCCAGCAGCTTAGGTCTAGCGGGGACCAATGAGCAGTTCTTC,CASSLGLAGTNEQFF
.,15,TRBV4-1,TRBJ2-7,.,TGCGCCAGCAGCCAAGAAGCCCTAGCGAGGTACGAGCAGTACTTC,CASSQEALARYEQYF
.,16,TRBV4-1,TRBJ2-3,TRBD2,TGCGCCAGCAGCCAAAGGACTAGCGGAAGCACAGATACGCAGTATTTT,CASSQRTSGSTDTQYF
.,15,TRBV5-1,TRBJ2-5,.,TGCGCCAGCAGCCCGCAGAATCCGGCACTGGAGACCCAGTACTTC,CASSPQNPALETQYF
.,14,TRBV28,TRBJ1-5,.,TGTGCCAGCAGTTTGCCGCCAGGGAACCAGCCCCAGCATTTT,CASSLPPGNQPQHF
.,15,TRBV9,TRBJ2-4,.,TGTGCCAGCAGCGTAGAGGGCGCCGCCAAAAACATTCAGTACTTC,CASSVEGAAKNIQYF
.,13,TRBV4-2,TRBJ1-5,.,TGTGCCAGCAGCCAAGGACCCGATCAGCCCCAGCATTTT,CASSQGPDQPQHF
.,18,TRBV18,TRBJ2-3,TRBD2,TGTGCCAGCTCACCAGCTACGCTTAGCGGGAAGAGCACAGATACGCAGTATTTT,CASSPATLSGKSTDTQYF
.,14,TRBV2,TRBJ1-2,.,TGTGCCAGCAGTGAGGCGGGGGATCCGGATGGCTACACCTTC,CASSEAGDPDGYTF
.,17,TRBV4-1,TRBJ2-5,TRBD1,TGCGCCAGCAGCCAAGATCGGCGACAGGGCTTTGGAGAGACCCAGTACTTC,CASSQDRRQGFGETQYF
.,14,TRBV5-4,TRBJ2-5,.,TGTGCCAGCAGCGATGGTCGGGCCCAAGAGACCCAGTACTTC,CASSDGRAQETQYF
few,15,TRBV5-1,TRBJ1-1,.,TGCGCCAGCAGTTCCTACAGGGCGGGGAACACTGAAGCTTTCTTT,CASSSYRAGNTEAFF
.,13,TRBV19,TRBJ2-5,TRBD2,TGTGCCAGTAGTAGACTAGCGGGGGAGACCCAGTACTTC,CASSRLAGETQYF
.,14,TRBV4-3,TRBJ1-6,.,TGCGCCAGCAGCCAAGTCAGGGGTAATTCACCCCTCCACTTT,CASSQVRGNSPLHF
.,15,TRBV5-1,TRBJ1-2,TRBD1,TGCGCCAGCAGCACGGGACAGGGGGCGATCATTGGCTACACCTTC,CASSTGQGAIIGYTF
.,15,TRBV28,TRBJ1-4,.,TGTGCCAGCAGTTTTGGGGCGGGGGCGAGGGAAAAACTGTTTTTT,CASSFGAGAREKLFF
.,15,TRBV7-9,TRBJ1-1,.,TGTGCCAGCAGCTCGCCTGAGGGGGAGGACACTGAAGCTTTCTTT,CASSSPEGEDTEAFF
.,14,TRBV19,TRBJ1-1,.,TGTGCCAGTAGTATAGATGCGCTAAACACTGAAGCTTTCTTT,CASSIDALNTEAFF
.,18,TRBV12-1,TRBJ2-1,.,TGTGCCAGCAGCTTCGCACCTCCGACTAGCGTAGTCTCCAATGAGCAGTTCTTC,CASSFAPPTSVVSNEQFF
.,18,TRBV9,TRBJ2-6,.,TGTGCCAGCAGCGTAACTCTTAGCGAGAGCTCTGGGGCCAACGTCCTGACTTTC,CASSVTLSESSGANVLTF
.,14,TRBV6-5,TRBJ2-7,.,TGTGCCAGCTTAAGCTACCTTAATCCCTACGAGCAGTACTTC,CASLSYLNPYEQYF
.,14,TRBV7-2,TRBJ2-7,.,TGTGCCAGCAGCTTAGGGGGCCTCCGCCACGAGCAGTACTTC,CASSLGGLRHEQYF
.,14,TRBV9,TRBJ2-7,TRBD1,TGTGCCAGCAGCGTGAGACAGGGGAGCTACGAGCAGTACTTC,CASSVRQGSYEQYF